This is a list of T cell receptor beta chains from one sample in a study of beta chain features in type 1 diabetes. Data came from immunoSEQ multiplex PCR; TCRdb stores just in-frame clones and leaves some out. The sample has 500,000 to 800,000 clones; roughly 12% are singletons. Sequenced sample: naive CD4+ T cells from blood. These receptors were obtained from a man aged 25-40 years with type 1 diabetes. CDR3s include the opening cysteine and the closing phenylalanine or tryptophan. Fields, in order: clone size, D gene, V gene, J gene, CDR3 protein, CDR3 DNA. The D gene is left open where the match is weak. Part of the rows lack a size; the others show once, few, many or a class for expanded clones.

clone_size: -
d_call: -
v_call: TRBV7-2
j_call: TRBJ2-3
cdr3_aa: CASSLAPTDTDTQYF
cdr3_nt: TGTGCCAGCAGCTTAGCACCCACAGACACAGATACGCAGTATTTT

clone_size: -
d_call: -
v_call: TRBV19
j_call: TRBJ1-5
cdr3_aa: CASSIGEVGHNQPQHF
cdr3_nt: TGTGCCAGTAGTATCGGGGAGGTGGGGCACAATCAGCCCCAGCATTTT

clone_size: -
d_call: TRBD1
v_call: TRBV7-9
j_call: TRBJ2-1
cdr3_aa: CASSIGQGEEFF
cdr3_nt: TGTGCCAGCAGCATCGGACAGGGTGAAGAGTTCTTC

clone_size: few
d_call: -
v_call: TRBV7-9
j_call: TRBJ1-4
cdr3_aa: CASSLGQGREKLFF
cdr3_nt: TGTGCCAGCAGCTTAGGGCAGGGGCGCGAAAAACTGTTTTTT

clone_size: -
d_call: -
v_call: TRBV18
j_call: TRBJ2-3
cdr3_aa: CASSQGANTDTQYF
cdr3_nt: TGTGCCAGCTCTCAAGGGGCGAACACAGATACGCAGTATTTT

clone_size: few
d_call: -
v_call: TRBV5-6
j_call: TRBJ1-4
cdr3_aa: CASSQFGQSNEKLFF
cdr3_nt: TGTGCCAGCAGCCAATTCGGACAGAGCAATGAAAAACTGTTTTTT

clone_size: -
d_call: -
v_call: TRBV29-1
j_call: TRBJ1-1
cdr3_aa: CSVVRAGNTEAFF
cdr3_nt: TGCAGCGTTGTTAGGGCTGGTAACACTGAAGCTTTCTTT

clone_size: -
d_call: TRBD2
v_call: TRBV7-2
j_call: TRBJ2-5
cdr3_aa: CASSSTRLAGGLAETQYF
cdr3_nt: TGTGCCAGCAGCTCCACTCGACTAGCGGGGGGGCTGGCGGAGACCCAGTACTTC

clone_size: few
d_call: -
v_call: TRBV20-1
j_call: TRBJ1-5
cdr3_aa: CSIGNQPQHF
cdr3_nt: TGCAGTATAGGAAATCAGCCCCAGCATTTT

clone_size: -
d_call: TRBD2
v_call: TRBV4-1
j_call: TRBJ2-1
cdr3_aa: CASTEAGGSYNEQFF
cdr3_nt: TGCGCCAGCACCGAAGCGGGGGGCTCCTACAATGAGCAGTTCTTC

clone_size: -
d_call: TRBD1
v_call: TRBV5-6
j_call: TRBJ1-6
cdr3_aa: CASSFRGGGIVPLHF
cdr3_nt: TGTGCCAGCAGCTTCCGCGGAGGGGGCATAGTTCCCCTCCACTTT

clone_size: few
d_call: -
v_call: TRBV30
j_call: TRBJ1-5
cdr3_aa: CAWSVQQGGNQPQHF
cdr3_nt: TGTGCCTGGAGTGTACAACAGGGAGGCAATCAGCCCCAGCATTTT

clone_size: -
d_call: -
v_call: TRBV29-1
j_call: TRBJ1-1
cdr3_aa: CSVAGSDTEAFF
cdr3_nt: TGCAGCGTTGCAGGGTCGGACACTGAAGCTTTCTTT

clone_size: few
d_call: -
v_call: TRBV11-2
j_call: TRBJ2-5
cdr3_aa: CASSLDDWLETQYF
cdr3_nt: TGTGCCAGCAGCTTAGACGACTGGCTAGAGACCCAGTACTTC

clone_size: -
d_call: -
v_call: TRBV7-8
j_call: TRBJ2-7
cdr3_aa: CASSPSPRRAYEQYF
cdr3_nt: TGTGCCAGCAGCCCGTCCCCAAGGAGAGCCTACGAGCAGTACTTC

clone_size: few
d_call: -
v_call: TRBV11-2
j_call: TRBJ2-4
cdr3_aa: CASSLRDPGSGNIQYF
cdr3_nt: TGTGCCAGCAGCCTCCGGGACCCCGGGAGTGGGAACATTCAGTACTTC

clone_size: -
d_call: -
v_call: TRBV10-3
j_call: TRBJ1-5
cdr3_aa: CAISEDNRDQPQHF
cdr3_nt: TGTGCCATCAGTGAGGATAACAGGGATCAGCCCCAGCATTTT

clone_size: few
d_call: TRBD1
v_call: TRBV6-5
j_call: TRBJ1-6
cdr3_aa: CASSLDRNSPLHF
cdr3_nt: TGTGCCAGCAGTTTGGACAGGAATTCACCCCTCCACTTT

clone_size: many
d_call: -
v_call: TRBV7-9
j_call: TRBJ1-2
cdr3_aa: CASSQPVTDGYTF
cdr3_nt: TGTGCCAGCAGCCAGCCGGTGACGGATGGCTACACCTTC

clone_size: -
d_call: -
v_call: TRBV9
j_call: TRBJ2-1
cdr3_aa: CASSVAGTNEQFF
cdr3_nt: TGTGCCAGCAGCGTAGCTGGGACCAATGAGCAGTTCTTC

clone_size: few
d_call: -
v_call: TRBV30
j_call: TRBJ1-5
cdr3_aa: CAGRWEGLQPQHF
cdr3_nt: TGTGCCGGACGATGGGAGGGCCTTCAGCCCCAGCATTTT

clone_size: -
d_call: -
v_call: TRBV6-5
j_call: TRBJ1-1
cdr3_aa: CASSYSYRVNTEAFF
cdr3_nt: TGTGCCAGCAGTTACTCGTACAGGGTAAACACTGAAGCTTTCTTT

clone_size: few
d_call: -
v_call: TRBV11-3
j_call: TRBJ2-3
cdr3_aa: CASSLGIAGALTDTQYF
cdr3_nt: TGTGCCAGCAGCTTAGGGATTGCGGGGGCCCTGACGGATACGCAGTATTTT

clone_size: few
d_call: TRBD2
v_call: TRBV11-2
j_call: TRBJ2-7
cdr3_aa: CASSLETSGASFSYEQYF
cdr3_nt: TGTGCCAGCAGCTTAGAAACTAGCGGGGCTTCTTTCTCCTACGAGCAGTACTTC

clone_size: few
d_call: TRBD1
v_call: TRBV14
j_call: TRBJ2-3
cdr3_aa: CASSHRTGNLRPTDTQYF
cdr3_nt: TGTGCCAGCAGCCACCGGACAGGAAATCTACGTCCCACAGATACGCAGTATTTT

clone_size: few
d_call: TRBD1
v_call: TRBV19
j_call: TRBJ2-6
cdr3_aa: CASSIKGAGGANVLTF
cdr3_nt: TGTGCCAGTAGTATCAAGGGGGCCGGCGGGGCCAACGTCCTGACTTTC

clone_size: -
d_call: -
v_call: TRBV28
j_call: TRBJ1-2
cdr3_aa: CASILGSGNYGYTF
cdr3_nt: TGTGCCAGCATCCTAGGGTCGGGGAACTATGGCTACACCTTC

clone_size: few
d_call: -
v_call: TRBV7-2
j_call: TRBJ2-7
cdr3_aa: CASSPTDTGEQYF
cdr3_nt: TGTGCCAGCAGCCCAACGGATACTGGCGAGCAGTACTTC

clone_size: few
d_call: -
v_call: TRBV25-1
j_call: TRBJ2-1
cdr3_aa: CASRSYNEQFF
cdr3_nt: TGTGCCAGCAGGTCATACAATGAGCAGTTCTTC

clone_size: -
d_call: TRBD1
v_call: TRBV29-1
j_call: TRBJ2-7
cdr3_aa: CSVARGTGVSEQYF
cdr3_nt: TGCAGCGTAGCCAGGGGTACAGGGGTCTCGGAGCAGTACTTC